A selection of T cell receptor beta chains follows, all from one sample in a study of shared clonotypes between healthy human individuals. TCRdb's copy holds only in-frame clones and misses some; the assay was immunoSEQ multiplex PCR. Of about 2.5 million clones listed, around 93% were seen once; the top ten hold roughly 0.34%. Specimen: naive CD4+ T cells from PBMCs. Every receptor here comes from a man aged 18 to 29 in good health. Some clones in this sample may be carry-over from other donors' samples. Both conserved end residues are trimmed from each CDR3. The order of the fields is V gene, J gene, CDR3 protein.

v_call: TRBV6-1
j_call: TRBJ1-3
cdr3_aa: ASSASSGNTIY

v_call: TRBV7-3
j_call: TRBJ2-1
cdr3_aa: ASSELAGPYNEQF

v_call: TRBV28
j_call: TRBJ1-5
cdr3_aa: ASSFQGGQPQH

v_call: TRBV6-6
j_call: TRBJ1-5
cdr3_aa: ASSRYPTSGNQPQH

v_call: TRBV2
j_call: TRBJ2-1
cdr3_aa: ASSESAPSYNEQF

v_call: TRBV19
j_call: TRBJ1-1
cdr3_aa: ASRTPGWTEAF

v_call: TRBV27
j_call: TRBJ1-1
cdr3_aa: ARGGVNTEAF

v_call: TRBV5-6
j_call: TRBJ2-7
cdr3_aa: ASSLAGRGYEQY

v_call: TRBV18
j_call: TRBJ2-5
cdr3_aa: ASSPSRAGGAQETQY

v_call: TRBV14
j_call: TRBJ2-7
cdr3_aa: ASSPGSIAYSYEQY

v_call: TRBV28
j_call: TRBJ2-7
cdr3_aa: ASSPFGQEQY

v_call: TRBV15
j_call: TRBJ1-1
cdr3_aa: ATSRKRQTNTEAF

v_call: TRBV11-2
j_call: TRBJ1-3
cdr3_aa: ASSLFTSGNTIY

v_call: TRBV30
j_call: TRBJ2-1
cdr3_aa: AWSVVTSGRPNEQF

v_call: TRBV5-8
j_call: TRBJ1-2
cdr3_aa: ASSLDRVGGYT

v_call: TRBV18
j_call: TRBJ2-3
cdr3_aa: ASSPRSDSTDTQY

v_call: TRBV7-8
j_call: TRBJ1-5
cdr3_aa: ASSPGPFQSNQPQH

v_call: TRBV7-2
j_call: TRBJ2-3
cdr3_aa: ASSLEGGVTDTQY

v_call: TRBV5-5
j_call: TRBJ1-5
cdr3_aa: ASSLEVGSNQPQH

v_call: TRBV14
j_call: TRBJ2-7
cdr3_aa: ASSLRQSHDEQY

v_call: TRBV23-1
j_call: TRBJ2-7
cdr3_aa: ASTASGRAEQY

v_call: TRBV5-3
j_call: TRBJ2-1
cdr3_aa: ARSPWTSGTGEQF

v_call: TRBV28
j_call: TRBJ1-5
cdr3_aa: ASSLAGQPQH

v_call: TRBV5-1
j_call: TRBJ1-1
cdr3_aa: ASSFAVMNTEAF

v_call: TRBV9
j_call: TRBJ2-2
cdr3_aa: ASSLRTGGTGELF